The subject of this entry is one T cell receptor (beta chain). Its antigen is still unknown. There are no base qualities to consult, and no much larger clone falls within one base. The data originate from a study of immune cell composition in non-small cell lung cancer (dated 2017 in TCRdb). Context from the whole study: Histologic subtype, mostly lung adenocarcinoma or squamous cell carcinoma, was determined with H&E together with p63, CK5, Napsin A and TTF-1 immunohistochemistry. Supplementary cohort #1, some 10 lung adenocarcinoma cases, had paired tumour/lung TCR-beta sequencing and TIL populations generated to assess tumour reactivity. The subtype comparisons left out several tumour specimens with TCR-beta data because those specimens were rare histological subtypes. Using Adaptive Biotechnologies, the researchers ran TCR-beta sequencing on roughly 34 paired NSCLC tumour and non-adjacent lung specimens, along with about two dozen tumour-only specimens.

From frozen aliquots of unsorted single-cell suspensions, genomic DNA was isolated using the QIAamp DNA kit. The tumour samples consisted of non-small cell lung cancer tissue that had been surgically resected. Tissues were received within 2 hours of resection and processed immediately into single-cell suspensions. Tissue was mechanically dissociated and enzymatically digested with DNase I, collagenase I and hyaluronidase for roughly 30 minutes at 37 °C, then filtered and RBC-lysed. The CDR3 contains 15 residues, cysteine and phenylalanine counted. Only the CDR3 DNA stays, 45 bases, in frame from base 1. CDR1 and CDR2 were assigned from the germline V gene as MNHEY and SVGAGI. The junction carries 20 bases between V and J, which are trimmed by 6 bases and 6 bases respectively. TCR-beta CDR3 regions were amplified from genomic DNA by a two-step multiplex PCR, with the second step adding Illumina-compatible adaptors. As a commercial immunoSEQ service, TCR-beta immunosequencing was carried out on an Illumina platform. As for how the authors treated the data: Repertoires were described by productive clonality and by Top 10 Clones, which is the percentage of T-cell templates coming from the ten most frequent sequences. Values of productive clonality ranged from 0 to 1, with a monoclonal population indicated by a value of 1. Tumour-associated clones were defined as sequences comprising at least 0.1% of tumour T-cell templates but absent from matched non-adjacent lung, identified via log10 scatter plots. Analyses were done in GraphPad Prism7 and R, with Student's t-tests for two-group comparisons, ANOVA for stages, and linear regression for relationships. The source is immuneACCESS, and TCRdb retained only in-frame sequences with V and J called. Part of the clones is not carried over; for the studies checked, unresolved V genes explain less than half of this, and the remainder is unexplained. V, J and clone size were drawn from that table, and D and trimming were deduced from the DNA. The table for this sample lists 12,000 to 15,000 clones; around 75% of them were counted only once. The top ten hold 13% to 15% of the sample.

Overall study outcomes, separate from this receptor: Tumour-associated clones >0.5% were found in nearly half of NSCLC cases, namely in approximately 30% of adenocarcinomas versus around four fifths of squamous carcinomas. Compared with lung adenocarcinoma tumours, lung squamous cell carcinoma showed significantly higher Top 10 clone scores and productive clonality. Across approximately nine adenocarcinoma cases, the maximal tumour-associated clone frequency showed a strong correlation with TIL tumour reactivity, but overall clonality showed no such correlation. Smoking pack-years did not significantly correlate with tumour TCR-beta clonality. The reactivity cohort was only approximately 9 cases, and tumour-reactive clones were not shown to share sequences with the dominant in vivo tumour-associated clones.

The clonotype was recovered from a human donor with non-small cell lung cancer. Recombination connected TRBV6-5 to TRBJ1-1; confidence is insufficient to name the D gene. Sample: lung tumor tissue. CDR3 sequence: CASRITGMSNAEAFF. The DNA is TGTGCCAGCAGAATTACCGGGATGAGTAACGCTGAAGCTTTCTTT.